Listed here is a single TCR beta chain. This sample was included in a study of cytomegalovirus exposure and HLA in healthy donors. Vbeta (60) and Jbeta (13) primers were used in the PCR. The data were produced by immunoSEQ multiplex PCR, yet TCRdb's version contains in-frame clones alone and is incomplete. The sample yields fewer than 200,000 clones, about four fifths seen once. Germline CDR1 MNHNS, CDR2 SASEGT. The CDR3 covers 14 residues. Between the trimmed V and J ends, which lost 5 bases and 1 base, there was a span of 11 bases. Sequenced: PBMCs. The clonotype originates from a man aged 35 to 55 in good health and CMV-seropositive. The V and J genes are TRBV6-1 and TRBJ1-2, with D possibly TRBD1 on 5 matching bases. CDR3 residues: CASSLGLINYGYTF. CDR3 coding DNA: TGTGCCAGCAGTTTGGGACTGATTAACTATGGCTACACCTTC.